The 17 T cell receptor beta chains below all came from one sample that was sequenced in a study of cytomegalovirus exposure and HLA in healthy donors. The PCR ran on 60 Vbeta and 13 Jbeta primers. Assay used: immunoSEQ multiplex PCR; TCRdb lists only in-frame clones, some missing. The repertoire holds tens of thousands of clones, with around 53% as singletons. The material sequenced was PBMCs. The source of these receptors is a woman aged 40 to 55 in good health and CMV-seropositive.

The chain carries TRBV6-5 and TRBJ2-7, with 8 positions matching TRBD1. Per the germline V gene, CDR1 is MNHEY and CDR2 is SVGAGI. J lost 5 bases, V lost 0 bases, and 6 bases had no gene match. The CDR3 loop spans 15 amino acids. CDR3 in DNA: TGTGCCAGCAGTTACTCGGGCAGGGGGCCCCACGAGCAGTACTTC. The encoded protein is CASSYSGRGPHEQYF.

This clone was seen only a few times. J is TRBJ2-1 and V is TRBV7-3; a possible D gene is TRBD1 (6 bases). CDR1 and CDR2 from the germline V gene are SGHTA and FQGTGA. V lost 5 bases to trimming and J lost 8 bases, with 19 bases between them. The CDR3 is 15 residues long. The CDR3 DNA reads as TGTGCCAGCAGCCTACAGGGCCTGGGGTTCGATGAGCAGTTCTTC. Its translation is CASSLQGLGFDEQFF.

This clone has more than one count but fewer than ten. Possible read error: a much larger clone is one base away. V is TRBV13 and J is TRBJ1-5, with D hard to call. Trimming cost V 0 bases and J 7 bases, with 4 bases left between them. The length of the CDR3 is 12 residues. Germline lookup yields CDR1 PRHDT and CDR2 FYEKMQ (reference sequence). CDR3 DNA: TGTGCCAGCAGCTTAGGCGGGCAGCCCCAGCATTTT. Amino acids: CASSLGGQPQHF.

The chain recombines TRBV12-1 with TRBJ1-3; whether TRBD1, the table's D call, matches the DNA was not checked. TRBV12-1 is a pseudogene segment. CDR3 length: 16 amino acids. CDR3 sequence reads: CASSVEQGVAGNTIYF. The CDR3, as DNA: TGTGCCAGCAGCGTCGAACAGGGAGTGGCTGGAAACACCATATATTTT.

The CDR3 sequence is CASSVVAGRGTGELFF. CDR3 nucleotides: TGTGCCAGCAGCGTAGTAGCAGGACGGGGAACCGGGGAGCTGTTTTTT. This sequence joins TRBV9 and TRBJ2-2; a weak D match, TRBD2 (5 bases). The ends were cut back, 0 bases at V and 5 bases at J, with 14 bases in the middle. Per germline, CDR1 SGDLS and CDR2 YYNGEE. The CDR3 runs to 16 residues.

The chain carries TRBV11-2 and TRBJ2-1; 8 nucleotides line up with TRBD2. CDR3 length: 18 amino acids. CDR1 and CDR2 from the germline V gene are SGHAT and FQNNGV. V shed 1 base, J shed 4 bases, and the junction held 12 bases outside the gene matches. Here the CDR3 reads CASSLVSGGPRSYNEQFF. The DNA for the CDR3 is TGTGCCAGCAGCTTAGTTTCGGGGGGGCCAAGGTCTTACAATGAGCAGTTCTTC.

The V and J genes are TRBV4-2 and TRBJ1-6; 7 bases are shared with TRBD1. The trim removed 0 bases at V and 9 bases at J, leaving 11 bases unmatched. The CDR3 is 17 residues long. Germline V gives CDR1 LGHNA, CDR2 YNFKEQ. Written as DNA, the CDR3 is TGTGCCAGCAGCCAAGAAACAGGGGCCCGGATGAGTTCACCCCTCCACTTT. Its translation: CASSQETGARMSSPLHF.

As to this clone: Other DNA sequences in this sample translate to the same CDR3. The chain links TRBV6-4 to TRBJ1-6; D may be TRBD1 (6 bases). V lost 0 bases and J 7 bases, leaving 10 bases between the germline ends. Germline CDR1 reads MRHNA; CDR2 reads SNTAGT. CDR3 length: 15 residues. In DNA, the CDR3 is TGTGCCAGCAGTGACTCGAGTGGGGGCAATTCACCCCTCCACTTT. Protein sequence: CASSDSSGGNSPLHF.

This chain joins TRBV4-2 and TRBJ2-1, with TRBD2 identical over 9 bases. V was pared by 1 base and J by 0 bases, with 4 bases of the junction left unmatched. Germline V lookup: CDR1 LGHNA, CDR2 YNFKEQ. The CDR3 length is 17 residues. This chain's CDR3 is CASSQGPSGVSYNEQFF. The DNA for the CDR3 is TGTGCCAGCAGCCAAGGGCCTAGCGGGGTCTCCTACAATGAGCAGTTCTTC.

In its sample, this clone was seen once. CDR3 loop: CSVELGGYNEQFF. The CDR3, as DNA: TGCAGCGTTGAACTTGGCGGTTACAATGAGCAGTTCTTC. This chain connects TRBV29-1 to TRBJ2-1, with unresolved D. Germline V gene data show CDR1 as SQVTM and CDR2 as ANQGSEA. Between the trimmed V and J ends, which lost 2 bases and 4 bases, there was a span of 9 bases. The CDR3 has 13 residues.

This clone appeared a single time. The genes are TRBV6-5 and TRBJ2-7; TRBD2 aligns across 7 bases. The trim removed 7 bases at V and 3 bases at J, leaving 9 bases unmatched. The CDR3 runs 14 residues. Looked up from germline, CDR1 is MNHEY and CDR2 is SVGAGI. The CDR3 coding sequence is TGTGCCAGCACCATAAACAAGCGGGGCTACGAGCAGTACTTC. Translating it yields CASTINKRGYEQYF.

This sequence joins TRBV4-1 and TRBJ2-5, with 7 bases lining up with TRBD2. The CDR3 has 14 amino acids. From germline, CDR1 is MGHRA and CDR2 YSYEKL. Germline trimming cut 4 bases from V and 2 bases from J; bases unmatched to any gene: 4. The CDR3: CASSLPGGQETQYF. As DNA, the CDR3 is TGCGCCAGCAGCCTCCCCGGGGGGCAAGAGACCCAGTACTTC.

V gene TRBV10-1 combines with J gene TRBJ2-7; D gene unclear. V lost 3 bases and J lost 5, with 23 bases in between. CDR3 length equals 17 residues. CDR1 is WNHNN, CDR2 SYGVQD, per germline (reference sequence). CDR3 in DNA: TGCGCCAGCAGTGATACCGGATCTCCCGATCTGCGGAACGAGCAGTACTTC. This sequence encodes CASSDTGSPDLRNEQYF.

The chain uses TRBV18 and TRBJ2-7; no reliable D call. Looked up from germline, CDR1 is KGHSH and CDR2 is LQKENI. V dropped 0 bases and J dropped 12 bases, with 18 bases sitting between them. The CDR3 is 14 residues long. CDR3 amino acids: CASSPPVLPNRWYF. DNA of the CDR3: TGTGCCAGCTCACCACCTGTTCTACCCAACAGATGGTACTTC.

V usage is TRBV27 and J usage is TRBJ2-7, with D tentatively TRBD1 (5 bases). The V end lost 6 bases, the J end lost 0 bases, and 12 bases lay between the germline ends. The CDR3 consists of 14 residues. Germline CDR1 MNHEY, CDR2 SMNVEV (reference sequence). The CDR3 coding sequence is TGTGCCAGCAGCCGAGGACATTACTCCTACGAGCAGTACTTC. Residues: CASSRGHYSYEQYF.

V is TRBV7-3 and J is TRBJ2-3; 9 bases are shared with TRBD2. The CDR3 extends over 15 amino acids. Germline V gene sequence: CDR1 SGHTA, CDR2 FQGTGA. Trimming at V came to 5 bases and at J to 4 bases, leaving 7 bases not matched to a gene. The CDR3 nucleotides read TGTGCCAGCAGCCGTAGCGGGGGCCAAGCAGATACGCAGTATTTT. It is translated as CASSRSGGQADTQYF. The whole variable domain, remainder taken from reference TRBV7-3 and TRBJ2-3, is GAGVSQTPSNKVTEKGKYVELRCDPISGHTALYWYRQSLGQGPEFLIYFQGTGAADDSGLPNDRFFAVRPEGSVSTLKIQRTERGDSAVYLCASSRSGGQADTQYFGPGTRLTVL.

This clone was seen only a few times. V is TRBV5-1 and J is TRBJ2-7, with D tentatively TRBD1 (6 bases). This CDR3 comprises 15 residues. V was clipped by 4 bases and J by 1 base, with 15 bases between them. CDR1 and CDR2 from the germline V gene are SGHRS and YFSETQ. The DNA for the CDR3 is TGCGCCAGCAGCAAACAGGGCTCCCTTTCCTACGAGCAGTACTTC. Its protein is CASSKQGSLSYEQYF.